The sequence of this T cell receptor (beta chain) was determined in a study of cytomegalovirus exposure and HLA in healthy donors. Whole-study findings and limits: A later analysis by the authors found several of the most significant clusters apparently linked to common viral pathogens.

The CDR3 is 15 residues long. V gave up 5 bases and J gave up 4 bases, with 16 bases separating them. Germline-derived CDR1 and CDR2 are SGHVS and FNYEAQ. Amplification used 60 Vbeta primers and 13 Jbeta primers. Assay used: immunoSEQ multiplex PCR; TCRdb lists only in-frame clones, some missing. The sample contains 130,000 to 150,000 clones, around 80% of which appear only once. Regarding this clone: Its target is unknown.

Sampled while nominally healthy, donors likely had unrecorded immune exposures. The clonotype originates from a man in his forties or fifties in good health and CMV-seropositive. The sequenced material came from PBMCs. The chain couples TRBV7-6 to TRBJ2-3; D perhaps matches TRBD2 (5 bases). Written as DNA, the CDR3 is TGTGCCAGCAGCCCCAATGGCGGGTTTCCAGATACGCAGTATTTT. As protein: CASSPNGGFPDTQYF.